This TCR beta chain is from a study of early T cells in non-severe SARS-CoV-2 infection (dated by TCRdb to the early 2020s). Study-wide context: Because TCR sequencing relied on bulk RNA taken from unsorted whole blood, pairing of alpha and beta chains was not possible.

The CDR3 covers 15 residues, taking in both the cysteine and the phenylalanine. Of the read, only the CDR3 DNA is kept; its 45 bases are in frame from base 1. V sheds 4 bases and J sheds 0 bases, leaving 11 bases between their ends. The germline V gene specifies SGHTS as CDR1 and YDEGEE as CDR2. This clonotype was seen repeatedly, ten times or more. Its antigen is still unknown. Per-base qualities were not stored, and no clone one base away is much larger. Set within a cohort of healthcare workers in London, UK, this nested case-control study involved weekly PCR testing of nasopharyngeal swabs along with blood sampling. Between 23 and 31 March 2020, the week of the UK lockdown, healthcare workers were enrolled and then followed up weekly for as long as 16 weeks. Library generation was performed with 5' RACE. Instrument on record: NextSeq 500. To correct for sequencing error and PCR bias, the TCR library protocol tagged individual cDNA molecules with unique molecular identifiers. TCR alpha and beta chains were both sequenced, and the abundances of alpha and beta sequences in each sample were closely correlated with each other. Regarding the original processing steps: Decombinator V4 was used to annotate the V gene, J gene and CDR3 of the TCR sequences. TCRs were defined as expanded if a significant change between any two time points was detected under a Poisson model with p below 0.0001. Abundances of TCRs were expressed as counts per million after normalisation to the total number of TCRs sequenced in each sample. MAIT TCRs were defined by TRAV1-2 paired with TRAJ12, TRAJ20 or TRAJ33, and iNKT TCRs by TRAV10 paired with TRAJ18. VDJdb, accessed 1 November 2021, was searched for CMV, EBV and SARS-CoV-2 annotated TCRs, excluding TCRs annotated for multiple antigens. TCRdb took the public reads, trimmed them with fastp at Q25, ran MiXCR for clone calling and kept in-frame beta chains. Rows are combined by CDR3 protein, so each entry shows the most common genes and DNA. The V and J calls and clone size come from TCRdb's table, not from the authors' own analysis. This sample gives 69,000 or so distinct CDR3 sequences in total; roughly a tenth of them show up just once. The ten largest clonotypes hold 5.9% of the sample.

Beyond this particular receptor, the publication reports: VDJdb matching was skewed toward anti-spike CD8 responses, so virus-specific expansions were likely underestimated and private and CD4 specificities were missed.

The specimen sequenced was whole blood. The chain employs TRBV5-8 and TRBJ2-1; the D gene assignment is ambiguous. The clonotype originates from an adult who was a healthcare worker with PCR-confirmed SARS-CoV-2 infection or an uninfected control (not recorded which). The DNA is TGTGCCAGCAGCAAAAAAATGCCCTCCTACAATGAGCAGTTCTTC. This is translated as CASSKKMPSYNEQFF.